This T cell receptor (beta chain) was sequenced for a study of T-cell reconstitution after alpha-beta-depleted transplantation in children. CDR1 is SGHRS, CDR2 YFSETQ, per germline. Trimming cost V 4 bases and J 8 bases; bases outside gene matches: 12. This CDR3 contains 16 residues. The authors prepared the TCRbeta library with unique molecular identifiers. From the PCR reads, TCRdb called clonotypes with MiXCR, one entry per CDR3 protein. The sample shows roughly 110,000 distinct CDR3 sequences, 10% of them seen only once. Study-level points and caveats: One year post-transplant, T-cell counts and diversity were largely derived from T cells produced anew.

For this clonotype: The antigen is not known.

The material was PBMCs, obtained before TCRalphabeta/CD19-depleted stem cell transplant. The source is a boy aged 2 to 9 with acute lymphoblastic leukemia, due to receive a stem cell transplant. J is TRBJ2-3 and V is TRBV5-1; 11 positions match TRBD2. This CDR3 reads CASSQGTSGTRSTQYF. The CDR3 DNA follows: TGCGCCAGCAGCCAAGGGACTAGCGGAACACGGAGTACGCAGTATTTT.